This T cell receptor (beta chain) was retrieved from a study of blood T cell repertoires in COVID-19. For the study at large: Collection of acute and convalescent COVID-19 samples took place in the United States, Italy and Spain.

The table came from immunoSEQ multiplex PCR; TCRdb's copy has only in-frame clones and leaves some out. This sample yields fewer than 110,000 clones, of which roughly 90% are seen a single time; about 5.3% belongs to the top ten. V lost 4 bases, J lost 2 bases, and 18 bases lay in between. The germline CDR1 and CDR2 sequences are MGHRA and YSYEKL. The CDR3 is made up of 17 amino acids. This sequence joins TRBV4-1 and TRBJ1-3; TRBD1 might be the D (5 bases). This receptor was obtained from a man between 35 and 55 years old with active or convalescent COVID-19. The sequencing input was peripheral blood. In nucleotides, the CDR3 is TGCGCCAGCAGCCCAACCGTTGACAGAAGCACTGGAAACACCATATATTTT. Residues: CASSPTVDRSTGNTIYF.